This entry lists 7 T cell receptor beta chains sequenced from one sample in a study of blood T cell repertoires in COVID-19. The assay was immunoSEQ multiplex PCR, and TCRdb's table has in-frame clones only and misses some. The sample consists of under 75,000 clones, roughly two thirds of them appearing once. The sequenced material came from peripheral blood. The receptors come from a woman aged 70-85 years with COVID-19, enrolled during active disease.

The chain uses TRBV3-1 (or the pseudogene TRBV3-2) and TRBJ2-3; 12 bases are a match to TRBD2. Germline CDR1 reads LGHDT; CDR2 reads YNNKEL (reference sequence). V dropped 4 bases and J dropped 2; count of bases not matched to a gene: 4. This CDR3 is built from 16 residues. DNA for the CDR3: TGTGCCAGCAGCCCGGGACTAGCGGGCCCCACAGATACGCAGTATTTT. Its translation is CASSPGLAGPTDTQYF.

The V and J genes are TRBV5-1 and TRBJ2-7; 8 bases are shared with TRBD2. This CDR3 spans 15 amino acids. V lost 4 bases and J lost 7; bases outside the gene matches: 13. Looked up from germline, CDR1 is SGHRS and CDR2 is YFSETQ. The CDR3 loop reads CASSPPTSATPEQYF. The CDR3 nucleotides are TGCGCCAGCAGCCCCCCGACTAGCGCCACCCCAGAGCAGTACTTC.

The rearrangement joins TRBV7-9 to TRBJ2-1; the match to TRBD1 covers 8 bases. This CDR3 contains 19 residues. Per the germline V gene, CDR1 is SEHNR and CDR2 is FQNEAQ (reference sequence). After removal of 2 bases from V and 2 bases from J, the junction contained 14 bases not matched to a gene. The CDR3: CASSLLGGIDRGTYNEQFF. Written as DNA, the CDR3 is TGTGCCAGCAGCTTACTCGGGGGCATCGACAGGGGCACCTACAATGAGCAGTTCTTC.

The gene calls are TRBV15 and TRBJ2-7; 8 bases map to TRBD1. The CDR3 is made up of 15 amino acids. In germline, CDR1 is LNHNV, CDR2 YYDKDF (reference sequence). Losses at the gene ends were 2 bases for V and 7 bases for J; bases not matched to a gene: 10. In DNA, the CDR3 is TGTGCCACCAGCAGACGTTCCGACAGGGGCTCGGAGCAGTACTTC. Encoded protein: CATSRRSDRGSEQYF.

This chain links TRBV7-2 with TRBJ2-7, with a tentative D call TRBD1 (6 bases). Deletions cut 4 bases from V and 3 bases from J, with 19 bases between. The CDR3 totals 16 residues. Germline lookup yields CDR1 SGHTA and CDR2 FQGNSA. CDR3 coding DNA: TGTGCCAGCAGCTCCACCGGGACACCTAACCTCTACGAGCAGTACTTC. Protein: CASSSTGTPNLYEQYF.

The chain has TRBV7-6 and TRBJ1-3; D remains unclear. The CDR3 runs 14 residues. The germline CDR1 and CDR2 sequences are SGHVS and FNYEAQ. Trimming shortened V by 7 bases and J by 1 base, and 11 bases separated the two germline ends. The CDR3 protein is CASTERGSGNTIYF. For the CDR3, the DNA is TGTGCCAGCACCGAGCGGGGTTCTGGAAACACCATATATTTT.

This rearrangement joins TRBV29-1 to TRBJ1-2; 7 bases align to TRBD1. This CDR3 has 12 amino acids. V dropped 7 bases and J dropped 5; count of bases not matched to a gene: 7. Per germline, CDR1 SQVTM and CDR2 ANQGSEA. This CDR3 is CSAGGDRYGYTF. CDR3 bases: TGCAGCGCCGGCGGGGACAGATATGGCTACACCTTC.